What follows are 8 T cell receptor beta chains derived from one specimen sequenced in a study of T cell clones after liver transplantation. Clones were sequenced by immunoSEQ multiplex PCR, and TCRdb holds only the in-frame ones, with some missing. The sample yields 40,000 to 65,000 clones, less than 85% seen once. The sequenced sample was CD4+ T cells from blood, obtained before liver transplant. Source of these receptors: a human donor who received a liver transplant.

CDR3 sequence reads: CASSLASGGAGTDTQYF. The CDR3 DNA reads TGTGCCAGCAGCTTAGCGAGCGGGGGGGCGGGCACAGATACGCAGTATTTT. The chain uses TRBV7-2 and TRBJ2-3; 10 bases line up with TRBD2. The CDR3 loop spans 17 amino acids. CDR1 is SGHTA, CDR2 FQGNSA, per germline. V lost 0 bases and J lost 1; bases outside the gene matches: 4.

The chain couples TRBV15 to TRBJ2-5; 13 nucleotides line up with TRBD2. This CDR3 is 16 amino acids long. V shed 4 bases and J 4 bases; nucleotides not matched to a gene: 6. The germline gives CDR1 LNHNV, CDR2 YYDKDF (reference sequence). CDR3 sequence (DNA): TGTGCCACCAGCACTAGACTAGCGGGGGGCCTAGAGACCCAGTACTTC. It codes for CATSTRLAGGLETQYF.

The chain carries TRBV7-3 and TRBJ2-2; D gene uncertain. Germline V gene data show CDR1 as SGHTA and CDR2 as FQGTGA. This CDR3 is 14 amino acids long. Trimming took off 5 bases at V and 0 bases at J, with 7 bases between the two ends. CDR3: CASSPQANTGELFF. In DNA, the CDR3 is TGTGCCAGCAGCCCCCAGGCGAACACCGGGGAGCTGTTTTTT.

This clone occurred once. The CDR3 protein is CASTPGRNTEAFF. The DNA of the CDR3 is TGTGCCAGTACCCCAGGGAGAAACACTGAAGCTTTCTTT. J is TRBJ1-1 and V is TRBV19, with D perhaps TRBD1 (5 bases). Trimming removed 7 bases at V and 2 bases at J, with 11 bases between. The CDR3 runs to 13 residues. Germline loops: CDR1 LNHDA, CDR2 SQIVND (reference sequence).

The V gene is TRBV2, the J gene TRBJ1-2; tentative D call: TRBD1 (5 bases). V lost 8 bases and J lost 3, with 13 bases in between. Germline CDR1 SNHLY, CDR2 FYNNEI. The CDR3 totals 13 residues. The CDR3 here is CASSLMGDYGYTF. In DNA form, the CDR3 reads TGTGCCAGCTCCCTTATGGGGGACTATGGCTACACCTTC.

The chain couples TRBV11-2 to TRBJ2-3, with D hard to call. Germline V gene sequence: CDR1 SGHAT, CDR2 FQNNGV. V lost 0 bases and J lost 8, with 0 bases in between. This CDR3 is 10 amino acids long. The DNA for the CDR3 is TGTGCCAGCAGCTTAGATACGCAGTATTTT. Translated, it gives CASSLDTQYF.

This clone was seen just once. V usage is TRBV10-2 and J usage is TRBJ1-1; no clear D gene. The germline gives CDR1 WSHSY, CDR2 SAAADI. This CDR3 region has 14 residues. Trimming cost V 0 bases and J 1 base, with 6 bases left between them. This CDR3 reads CASSESWRNTEAFF. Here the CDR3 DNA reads TGCGCCAGCAGTGAGTCGTGGAGGAACACTGAAGCTTTCTTT.

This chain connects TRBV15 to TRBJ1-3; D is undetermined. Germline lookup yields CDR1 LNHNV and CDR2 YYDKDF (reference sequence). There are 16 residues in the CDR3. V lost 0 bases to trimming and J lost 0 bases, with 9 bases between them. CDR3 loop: CATSRDPWTSGNTIYF. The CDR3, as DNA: TGTGCCACCAGCAGAGATCCCTGGACCTCTGGAAACACCATATATTTT. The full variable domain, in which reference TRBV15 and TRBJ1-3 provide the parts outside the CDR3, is DAMVIQNPRYQVTQFGKPVTLSCSQTLNHNVMYWYQQKSSQAPKLLFHYYDKDFNNEADTPDNFQSRRPNTSFCFLDIRSPGLGDTAMYLCATSRDPWTSGNTIYFGEGSWLTVV.